Listed below are T cell receptor beta chains from one sample, sequenced in a study of cytomegalovirus exposure and HLA in healthy donors. Using immunoSEQ multiplex PCR, the repertoire was profiled, and TCRdb retains in-frame clones only, with some absent. The sample lists some 52,000 clones; 73% were seen once. Source material: PBMCs. Source of these receptors: a man aged 18 to 29 in good health and CMV-seronegative. The CDR3 runs from the conserved cysteine through the conserved F or W. A D gene is named only where the DNA matches it firmly. Size values are once, few and many counts, or a class for expanded clones, and some rows have none.

TRBV6-5	TRBJ1-2	NA	TRBD1	CASRGDRGPAYGYTF	TGTGCCAGCAGGGGTGACAGGGGCCCGGCCTATGGCTACACCTTC
TRBV2	TRBJ1-1	NA	TRBD1	CASRGTGGPPTEAFF	TGTGCCAGCAGGGGGACAGGGGGTCCCCCCACTGAAGCTTTCTTT
TRBV10-3	TRBJ2-7	NA	NA	CAIQEGVHEQYF	TGTGCCATCCAAGAGGGGGTCCACGAGCAGTACTTC
TRBV4-3	TRBJ1-1	NA	TRBD1	CASSQAGTGATEAFF	TGCGCCAGCAGCCAAGCCGGGACAGGGGCCACTGAAGCTTTCTTT
TRBV29-1	TRBJ2-3	NA	NA	CSGTQGLGTDTQYF	TGCAGCGGTACCCAGGGGTTGGGCACAGATACGCAGTATTTT
TRBV4-1	TRBJ2-7	once	TRBD1	CASSQFQGVVGEQYF	TGCGCCAGCAGCCAATTTCAGGGGGTCGTTGGCGAGCAGTACTTC
TRBV10-3	TRBJ1-6	NA	TRBD1	CAISESRSGDRGSPLHF	TGTGCCATCAGTGAGTCGAGGTCGGGGGACAGGGGTTCACCCCTCCACTTT
TRBV10-2	TRBJ2-7	NA	TRBD2	CASSGLAGVEQYF	TGCGCCAGCAGTGGTCTAGCGGGAGTCGAGCAGTACTTC
TRBV30	TRBJ2-5	NA	NA	CAWSVLGGETQYF	TGTGCCTGGAGTGTACTCGGCGGAGAGACCCAGTACTTC
TRBV7-9	TRBJ2-7	NA	NA	CASSSIQGWYEQYF	TGTGCCAGCAGCTCTATACAGGGTTGGTACGAGCAGTACTTC
TRBV6-5	TRBJ2-7	NA	TRBD2	CASSPVAGPEQYF	TGTGCCAGCAGTCCTGTAGCGGGCCCCGAGCAGTACTTC
TRBV4-2	TRBJ2-2	NA	TRBD1	CASSQDLGTGGTGGELFF	TGTGCCAGCAGCCAAGATCTCGGGACAGGGGGTACCGGCGGGGAGCTGTTTTTT
TRBV5-4	TRBJ2-1	once	TRBD2	CASSWTSGTGEQFF	TGTGCCAGCTCCTGGACTAGCGGGACAGGTGAGCAGTTCTTC
TRBV18	TRBJ1-4	NA	NA	CASSPLKRTNEKLFF	TGTGCCAGCTCACCCTTGAAGCGAACTAATGAAAAACTGTTTTTT
TRBV5-1	TRBJ2-7	few	TRBD2	CASSTRLAGQYEQYF	TGCGCCAGCAGCACCCGACTAGCGGGTCAGTACGAGCAGTACTTC
TRBV25-1	TRBJ2-7	NA	TRBD2	CASSEGGRPYEQYF	TGTGCCAGCAGTGAAGGCGGGAGACCCTACGAGCAGTACTTC
TRBV4-1	TRBJ2-1	NA	TRBD2	CASSQDYPGRGNEQFF	TGCGCCAGCAGCCAAGACTATCCCGGGAGGGGCAATGAGCAGTTCTTC
TRBV7-6	TRBJ1-1	NA	TRBD1	CASSRPQGANTEAFF	TGTGCCAGCAGCCGGCCCCAGGGGGCGAACACTGAAGCTTTCTTT
TRBV7-7	TRBJ2-5	NA	NA	CASSLGVARAGGETQYF	TGTGCTAGCAGCTTAGGAGTGGCGCGGGCAGGGGGGGAGACCCAGTACTTC
TRBV30	TRBJ1-1	NA	TRBD1	CAWKPTTGVNTEAFF	TGTGCCTGGAAACCTACGACAGGGGTGAACACTGAAGCTTTCTTT
TRBV7-6	TRBJ2-2	NA	NA	CASSRVVTGELFF	TGTGCCAGCAGCCGAGTAGTCACCGGGGAGCTGTTTTTT
TRBV28	TRBJ1-1	NA	NA	CASRWGGEAFF	TGTGCCAGCAGATGGGGAGGAGAAGCTTTCTTT
TRBV10-2	TRBJ2-6	few	NA	CASSDLSRSGANVLTF	TGCGCCAGCAGTGACCTCAGTCGCTCTGGGGCCAACGTCCTGACTTTC
TRBV5-1	TRBJ2-7	NA	NA	CASSSSRGSYEQYF	TGCGCCAGCAGCTCTAGCAGGGGATCCTACGAGCAGTACTTC
TRBV7-2	TRBJ2-1	NA	TRBD2	CASSFPSSGSSSYNEQFF	TGTGCCAGCAGCTTTCCGTCTAGCGGTTCGAGCTCCTACAATGAGCAGTTCTTC
TRBV7-9	TRBJ1-2	NA	NA	CASSLETREEGYTF	TGTGCCAGCAGCTTAGAAACCAGGGAGGAAGGCTACACCTTC
TRBV15	TRBJ1-2	NA	TRBD1	CATSLPGQGAVGYTF	TGTGCCACCAGTCTACCGGGACAGGGGGCCGTTGGCTACACCTTC